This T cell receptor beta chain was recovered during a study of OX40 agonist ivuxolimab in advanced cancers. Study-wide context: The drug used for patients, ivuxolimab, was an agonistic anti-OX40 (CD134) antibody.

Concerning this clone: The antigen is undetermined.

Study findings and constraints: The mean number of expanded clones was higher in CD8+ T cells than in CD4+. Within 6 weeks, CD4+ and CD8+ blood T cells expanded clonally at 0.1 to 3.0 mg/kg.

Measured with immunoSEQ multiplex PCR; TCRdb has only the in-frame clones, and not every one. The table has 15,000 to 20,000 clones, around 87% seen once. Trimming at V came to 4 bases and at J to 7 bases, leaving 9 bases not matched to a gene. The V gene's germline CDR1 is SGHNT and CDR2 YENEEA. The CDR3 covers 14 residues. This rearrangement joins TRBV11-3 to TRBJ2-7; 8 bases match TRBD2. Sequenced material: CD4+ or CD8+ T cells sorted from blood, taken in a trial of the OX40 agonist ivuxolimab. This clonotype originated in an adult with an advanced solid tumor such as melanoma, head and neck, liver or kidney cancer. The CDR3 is CASSSHKGTREQYF. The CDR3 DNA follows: TGTGCCAGCAGCTCCCACAAGGGGACTAGGGAGCAGTACTTC.